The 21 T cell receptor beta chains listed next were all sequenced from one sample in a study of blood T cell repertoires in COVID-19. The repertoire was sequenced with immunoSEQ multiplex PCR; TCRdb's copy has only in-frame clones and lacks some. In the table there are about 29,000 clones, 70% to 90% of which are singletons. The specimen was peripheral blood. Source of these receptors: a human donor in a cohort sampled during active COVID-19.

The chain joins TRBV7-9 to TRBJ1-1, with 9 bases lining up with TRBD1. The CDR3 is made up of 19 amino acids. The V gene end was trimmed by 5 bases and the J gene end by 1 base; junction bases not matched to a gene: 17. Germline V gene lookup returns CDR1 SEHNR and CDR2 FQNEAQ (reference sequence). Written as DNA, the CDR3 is TGTGCCAGCAGCAGACAGTGGGGGGACAGGGAAGGGAGGAACACTGAAGCTTTCTTT. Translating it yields CASSRQWGDREGRNTEAFF.

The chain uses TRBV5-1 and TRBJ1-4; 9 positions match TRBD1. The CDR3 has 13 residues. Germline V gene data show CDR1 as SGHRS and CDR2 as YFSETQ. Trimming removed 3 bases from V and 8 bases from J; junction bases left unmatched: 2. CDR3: CASSWTGEEKLFF. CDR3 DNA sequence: TGCGCCAGCAGCTGGACAGGGGAGGAAAAACTGTTTTTT.

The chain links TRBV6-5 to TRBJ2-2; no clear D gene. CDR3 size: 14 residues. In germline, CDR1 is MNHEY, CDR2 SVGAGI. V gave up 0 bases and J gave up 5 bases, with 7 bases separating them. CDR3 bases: TGTGCCAGCAGTTACTCGAGACAAACCGGGGAGCTGTTTTTT. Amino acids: CASSYSRQTGELFF.

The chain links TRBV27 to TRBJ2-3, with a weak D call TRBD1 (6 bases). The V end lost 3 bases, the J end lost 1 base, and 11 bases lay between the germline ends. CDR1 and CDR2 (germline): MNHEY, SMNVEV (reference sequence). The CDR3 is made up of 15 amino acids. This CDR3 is CASSFQGRRTDTQYF. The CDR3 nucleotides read TGTGCCAGCAGTTTTCAGGGGCGTCGCACAGATACGCAGTATTTT.

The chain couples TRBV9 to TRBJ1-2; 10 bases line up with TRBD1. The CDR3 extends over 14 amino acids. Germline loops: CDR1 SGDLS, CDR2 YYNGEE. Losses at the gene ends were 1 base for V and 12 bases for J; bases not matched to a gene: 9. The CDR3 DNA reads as TGTGCCAGCAGCGTATCGGGACAGGGGACCTCCCACACCTTC. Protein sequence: CASSVSGQGTSHTF.

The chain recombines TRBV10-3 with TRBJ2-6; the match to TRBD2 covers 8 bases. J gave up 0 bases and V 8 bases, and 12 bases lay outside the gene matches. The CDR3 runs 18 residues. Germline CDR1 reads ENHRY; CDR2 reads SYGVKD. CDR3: CAIRAVRGGRSGANVLTF. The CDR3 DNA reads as TGTGCCATCCGTGCGGTCCGGGGGGGGCGCTCTGGGGCCAACGTCCTGACTTTC.

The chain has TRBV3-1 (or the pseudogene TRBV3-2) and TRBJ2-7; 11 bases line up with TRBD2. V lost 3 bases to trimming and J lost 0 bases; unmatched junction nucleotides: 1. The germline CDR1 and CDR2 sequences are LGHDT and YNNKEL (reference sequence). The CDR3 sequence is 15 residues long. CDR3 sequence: CASSQTSGVSYEQYF. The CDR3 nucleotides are TGTGCCAGCAGCCAGACTAGCGGGGTCTCCTACGAGCAGTACTTC.

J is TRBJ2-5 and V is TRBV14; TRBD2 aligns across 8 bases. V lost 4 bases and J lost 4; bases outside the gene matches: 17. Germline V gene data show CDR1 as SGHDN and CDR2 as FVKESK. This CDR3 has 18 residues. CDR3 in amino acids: CASSRVFGGGSSRETQYF. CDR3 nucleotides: TGTGCCAGCAGCCGGGTTTTCGGGGGGGGCAGCAGCAGAGAGACCCAGTACTTC.

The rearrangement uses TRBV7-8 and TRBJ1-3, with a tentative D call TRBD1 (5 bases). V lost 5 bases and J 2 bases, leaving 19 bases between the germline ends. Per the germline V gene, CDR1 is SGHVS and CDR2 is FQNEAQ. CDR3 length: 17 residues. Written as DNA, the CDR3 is TGTGCCAGCAGCCCAGCCCGCACAGGTCTGACTGGAAACACCATATATTTT. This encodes CASSPARTGLTGNTIYF.

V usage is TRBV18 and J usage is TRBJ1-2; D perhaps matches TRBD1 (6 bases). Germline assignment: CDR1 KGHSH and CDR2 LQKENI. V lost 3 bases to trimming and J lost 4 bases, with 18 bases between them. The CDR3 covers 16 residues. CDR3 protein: CASSPLTGGDGYGYTF. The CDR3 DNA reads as TGTGCCAGCTCACCTCTAACGGGGGGCGACGGCTATGGCTACACCTTC.

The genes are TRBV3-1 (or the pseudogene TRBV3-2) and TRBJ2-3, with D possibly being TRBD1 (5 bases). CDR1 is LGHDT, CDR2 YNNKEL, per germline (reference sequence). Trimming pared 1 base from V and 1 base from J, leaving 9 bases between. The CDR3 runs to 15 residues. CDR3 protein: CASSQAQVRTDTQYF. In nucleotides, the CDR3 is TGTGCCAGCAGCCAAGCACAGGTCCGCACAGATACGCAGTATTTT.

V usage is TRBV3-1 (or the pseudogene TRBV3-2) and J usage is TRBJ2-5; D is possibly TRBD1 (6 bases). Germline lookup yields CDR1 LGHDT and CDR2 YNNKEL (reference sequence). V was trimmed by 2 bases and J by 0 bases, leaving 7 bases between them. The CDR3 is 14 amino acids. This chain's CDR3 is CASSQYRDQETQYF. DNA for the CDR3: TGTGCCAGCAGCCAATACAGGGACCAAGAGACCCAGTACTTC.

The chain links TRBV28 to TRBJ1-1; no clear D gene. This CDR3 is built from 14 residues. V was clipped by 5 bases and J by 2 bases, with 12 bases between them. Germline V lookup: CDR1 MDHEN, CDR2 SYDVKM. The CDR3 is CASSPPEPNTEAFF. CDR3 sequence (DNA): TGTGCCAGCAGTCCGCCTGAGCCCAACACTGAAGCTTTCTTT.

The CDR3 DNA sequence: TGTGCCACCCAGGGGGACGGCCATAGCAATCAGCCCCAGCATTTT. It is translated as CATQGDGHSNQPQHF. The gene calls are TRBV10-3 and TRBJ1-5; 7 positions match TRBD1. Germline V CDR1 and CDR2: ENHRY, SYGVKD. The CDR3 has 15 amino acids. V shed 10 bases, J shed 0 bases, and the junction held 9 bases outside the gene matches.

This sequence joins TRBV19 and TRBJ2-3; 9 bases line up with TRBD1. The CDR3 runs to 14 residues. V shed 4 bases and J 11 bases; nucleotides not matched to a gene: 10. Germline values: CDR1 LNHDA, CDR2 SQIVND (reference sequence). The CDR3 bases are TGTGCCAGTAGTAACCTAGGACAGGGGCTAAAGCAGTATTTT. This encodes CASSNLGQGLKQYF.

The CDR3 DNA follows: TGTGCCAGCTCACCACCGGTCCGAACTACCTCTGGAAACACCATATATTTT. As protein: CASSPPVRTTSGNTIYF. V gene TRBV18 combines with J gene TRBJ1-3, with D uncertain. Per the germline V gene, CDR1 is KGHSH and CDR2 is LQKENI. The V end lost 0 bases, the J end lost 0 bases, and 12 bases lay between the germline ends. This CDR3 has 17 amino acids.

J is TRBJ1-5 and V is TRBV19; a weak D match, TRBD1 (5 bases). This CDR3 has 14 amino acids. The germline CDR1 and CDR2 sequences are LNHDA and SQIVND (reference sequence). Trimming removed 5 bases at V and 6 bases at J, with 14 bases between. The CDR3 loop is CASSARSRAQPQHF. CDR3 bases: TGTGCCAGTAGTGCTAGATCCAGGGCTCAGCCCCAGCATTTT.

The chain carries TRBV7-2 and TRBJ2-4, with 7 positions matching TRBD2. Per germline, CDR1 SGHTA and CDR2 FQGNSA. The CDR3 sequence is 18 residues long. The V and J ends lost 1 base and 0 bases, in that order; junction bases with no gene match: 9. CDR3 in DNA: TGTGCCAGCAGCTTAGGCCTACTAGCGAGTTCAGCCAAAAACATTCAGTACTTC. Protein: CASSLGLLASSAKNIQYF.

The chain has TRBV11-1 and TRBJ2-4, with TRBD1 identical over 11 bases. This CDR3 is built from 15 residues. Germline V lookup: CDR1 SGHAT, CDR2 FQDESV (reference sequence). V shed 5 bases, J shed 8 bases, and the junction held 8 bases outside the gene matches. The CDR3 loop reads CASSARTGGKDIQYF. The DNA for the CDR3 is TGTGCCAGCAGCGCCCGGACAGGGGGCAAGGACATTCAGTACTTC.

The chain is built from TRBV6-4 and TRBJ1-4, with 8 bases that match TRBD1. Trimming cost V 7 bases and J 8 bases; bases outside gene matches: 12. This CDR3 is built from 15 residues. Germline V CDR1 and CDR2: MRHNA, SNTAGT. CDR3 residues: CASTPQDRVNEKLFF. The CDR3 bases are TGTGCCAGCACTCCGCAGGACAGGGTCAACGAAAAACTGTTTTTT.

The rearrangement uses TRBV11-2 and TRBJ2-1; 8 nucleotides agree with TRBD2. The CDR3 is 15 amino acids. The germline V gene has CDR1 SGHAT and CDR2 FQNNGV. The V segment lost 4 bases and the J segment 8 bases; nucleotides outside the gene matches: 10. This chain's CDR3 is CASSSLAAGLHEQFF. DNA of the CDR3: TGTGCCAGCAGCTCACTAGCGGCGGGCCTCCATGAGCAGTTCTTC.